This T cell receptor beta chain came from a study of blood T cell repertoires in COVID-19. Study information: Samples taken during acute and convalescent COVID-19 were collected in the United States, Italy and Spain. T cells, B-cell-depleted T cells, or PBMCs provided the cDNA or gDNA that served as material.

Seattle cases were enrolled at active infection and followed longitudinally. CDR3 size: 14 residues. Germline V gives CDR1 SGHAT, CDR2 FQNNGV. The junction had 4 bases not matched to a gene; V was cut back by 3 bases and J by 7 bases. As originally analysed: From reference gene primer amplification, estimates of nucleated cell counts were derived. Assay used: immunoSEQ multiplex PCR; TCRdb lists only in-frame clones, some missing. D and trimming come from the DNA, and the V and J calls and clone size come from that table. Of some 150,000 clones listed, around four fifths are singletons. This sequence originates from a woman aged 70-85 years with COVID-19, enrolled during active disease. The sample taken for sequencing was peripheral blood. The chain combines TRBV11-2 with TRBJ1-4, with 8 nucleotides matching TRBD1. CDR3 loop: CASSFDRGSEKLFF. The CDR3, as DNA: TGTGCCAGCAGCTTCGACAGGGGATCTGAAAAACTGTTTTTT.